One sample yielded the 23 T cell receptor beta chains listed below, sequenced in a study of T cell responses to AZD1222 COVID-19 vaccine. Method: immunoSEQ multiplex PCR; TCRdb's copy keeps in-frame clones and lacks some. Of about 75,000 clones in the sample, around nine tenths were seen once. This specimen consisted of peripheral blood, obtained 28 days after the second AZD1222 dose. These TCRs come from an adult who received the AZD1222 COVID-19 vaccine.

This sequence joins TRBV7-3 and TRBJ2-2, with 8 bases that match TRBD1. CDR1 and CDR2 from the germline V gene are SGHTA and FQGTGA. The CDR3 contains 14 residues. V shed 7 bases and J 5 bases; nucleotides not matched to a gene: 6. This CDR3 reads CASKRTGFTGELFF. The CDR3, as DNA: TGTGCCAGCAAAAGGACAGGGTTTACCGGGGAGCTGTTTTTT.

V gene TRBV12-3 or TRBV12-4 combines with J gene TRBJ2-1; D is unresolved. The CDR3 has 12 residues. Trimming took 6 bases from V and 7 from J, leaving 10 bases between them. CDR3 sequence: CASSPRRNEQFF. For the CDR3, the DNA is TGTGCCAGCAGCCCTAGGCGAAATGAGCAGTTCTTC.

The chain is built from TRBV7-2 and TRBJ2-6; D is perhaps TRBD1 or TRBD2 (5 bases each). Germline V gene sequence: CDR1 SGHTA, CDR2 FQGNSA. The CDR3 covers 16 residues. Trimming stripped 4 bases from V and 4 bases from J, with 14 bases between. CDR3 sequence: CASSSRPGTGANVLTF. The CDR3 nucleotides are TGTGCCAGCAGCTCCCGGCCCGGGACCGGGGCCAACGTCCTGACTTTC.

The CDR3: CASRRGQLAEAFF. The CDR3 DNA sequence: TGTGCCAGCAGGCGAGGACAGCTGGCTGAAGCTTTCTTT. The V call is TRBV28, the J call TRBJ1-1; D is possibly TRBD1 (6 bases). The CDR3 runs 13 residues. CDR1 is MDHEN, CDR2 SYDVKM, per germline. V lost 6 bases to trimming and J lost 6 bases, with 14 bases between them.

The chain uses TRBV6-2 or TRBV6-3 and TRBJ1-5; D is possibly TRBD1 (5 bases). The CDR3 consists of 15 residues. V was cut by 6 bases and J by 6 bases, with 18 bases left in between. Germline V gene lookup returns CDR1 MNHEY and CDR2 SVGEGT. In DNA, the CDR3 is TGTGCCAGCAGCTCTGGGGCCTCAGCTGTTCAGCCCCAGCATTTT. Its protein product is CASSSGASAVQPQHF.

This chain links TRBV11-2 with TRBJ2-5, with a tentative D call TRBD1 (6 bases). There are 13 residues in the CDR3. CDR1 SGHAT and CDR2 FQNNGV come from the germline V gene. Between the trimmed V and J ends, which lost 5 bases and 1 base, there was a span of 8 bases. The chain's CDR3 is CASSRDIQETQYF. CDR3 DNA: TGTGCCAGCAGCCGGGACATCCAAGAGACCCAGTACTTC.

The chain is built from TRBV30 and TRBJ1-2; 8 positions agree with TRBD1. With 2 bases clipped from V and 4 bases from J, the junction kept 3 bases outside the gene matches. The CDR3 sequence is 13 residues long. Germline lookup yields CDR1 GTSNPN and CDR2 SVGIG (reference sequence). CDR3 in amino acids: CAWSPGTGYGYTF. The CDR3 DNA is TGTGCCTGGAGTCCCGGGACAGGCTATGGCTACACCTTC.

This clone is a singleton in its sample. The V and J genes are TRBV2 and TRBJ2-7; perhaps TRBD2 as D (7 bases). Germline CDR1 SNHLY, CDR2 FYNNEI. The CDR3 runs to 12 residues. CDR3 coding DNA: TGTGCAGGGGGGGCGCAAACCTACGAGCAGTACTTC. Its translation: CAGGAQTYEQYF.

This clone has just one count. J is TRBJ2-7 and V is TRBV6-1; unclear D gene. CDR1 is MNHNS and CDR2 is SASEGT in the germline V gene. This CDR3 comprises 15 residues. Trimming stripped 1 base from V and 2 bases from J, with 12 bases between. The DNA of the CDR3 is TGTGCCAGCAGTGAAGTTTGGACGGCAACCTACGAGCAGTACTTC. This translates into CASSEVWTATYEQYF.

The genes are TRBV11-3 and TRBJ1-2; D ambiguous. The CDR3 spans 14 residues. From germline, CDR1 is SGHNT and CDR2 YENEEA. V was shortened by 5 bases and J by 2 bases, with 12 bases between the two germline ends. CDR3 nucleotides: TGTGCCAGCAGCCCGATCGGGATGAACTATGGCTACACCTTC. This sequence encodes CASSPIGMNYGYTF.

The chain links TRBV23-1 to TRBJ2-2; D not resolved. TRBV23-1 is treated as an ORF (open reading frame) with a function not yet certain. The V and J ends lost 10 bases and 5 bases respectively, with 17 bases between them. The CDR3 spans 14 residues. The CDR3 reads CANEGRPVTGELFF. DNA for the CDR3: TGCGCCAACGAAGGGCGGCCGGTGACCGGGGAGCTGTTTTTT.

The chain has TRBV4-3 and TRBJ1-1, with D perhaps matching TRBD1 (5 bases). CDR3 length: 15 amino acids. Trimming shortened V by 3 bases and J by 2 bases, and 13 bases separated the two germline ends. CDR1 LGHNA and CDR2 YSLEER come from the germline V gene. The CDR3 loop is CASSQQADTNTEAFF. The CDR3 DNA reads as TGCGCCAGCAGCCAGCAAGCGGACACCAACACTGAAGCTTTCTTT.

J is TRBJ2-7 and V is TRBV28; possibly TRBD2 for D (7 bases). Trimming removed 4 bases at V and 6 bases at J, with 19 bases between. The CDR3 is made up of 15 amino acids. Germline V gene lookup returns CDR1 MDHEN and CDR2 SYDVKM. CDR3 protein: CASSWGGAKVREQYF. CDR3 bases: TGTGCCAGCAGTTGGGGGGGCGCGAAGGTTCGCGAGCAGTACTTC.

This rearrangement joins TRBV2 to TRBJ2-2; 11 bases are a match to TRBD1. The ends lost 5 bases at V and 4 bases at J; junction bases unmatched: 9. Per germline, CDR1 SNHLY and CDR2 FYNNEI. The CDR3 totals 17 residues. The CDR3 loop is CASSPGGGTGGTGELFF. The CDR3 DNA reads TGTGCCAGCAGTCCTGGAGGTGGGACAGGGGGCACCGGGGAGCTGTTTTTT.

V is TRBV11-3 and J is TRBJ2-2; a weak D match, TRBD2 (6 bases). CDR1 and CDR2 from the germline V gene are SGHNT and YENEEA. CDR3 size: 14 residues. The V end was cut by 7 bases, the J end by 3 bases, with 12 bases between. The CDR3 DNA reads as TGTGCCAGCAAGTCGGGGGACCACACCGGGGAGCTGTTTTTT. It codes for CASKSGDHTGELFF.

The chain uses TRBV14 and TRBJ2-1; 9 positions agree with TRBD1. J lost 1 base, V lost 5 bases, and 12 bases had no gene match. The CDR3 loop spans 18 amino acids. Germline-derived CDR1 and CDR2 are SGHDN and FVKESK. CDR3 nucleotides: TGTGCCAGCAGCGAAAGGACAGGGGCTCCATCTTCCTACAATGAGCAGTTCTTC. Translating gives CASSERTGAPSSYNEQFF.

V gene TRBV2 combines with J gene TRBJ1-2, with 9 nucleotides matching TRBD1. The CDR3 is 15 amino acids. V was clipped by 5 bases and J by 6 bases; unmatched bases: 10. Germline V gene data show CDR1 as SNHLY and CDR2 as FYNNEI. CDR3 in DNA: TGTGCCAGCAGTCCTCGGACAGGGGAATTCGATGGCTACACCTTC. It codes for CASSPRTGEFDGYTF.

This rearrangement joins TRBV4-3 to TRBJ1-4; perhaps TRBD1 as D (6 bases). Germline assignment: CDR1 LGHNA and CDR2 YSLEER. The CDR3 runs 15 residues. V gave up 3 bases and J gave up 5 bases, with 13 bases separating them. The CDR3 DNA reads TGCGCCAGCAGCCACCCCTCAGGGGAAAATGAAAAACTGTTTTTT. Protein sequence: CASSHPSGENEKLFF.

This chain links TRBV30 with TRBJ1-2; no clear D. The CDR3 spans 16 residues. CDR1 is GTSNPN, CDR2 SVGIG, per germline (reference sequence). Trimming took 1 base from V and 5 from J, leaving 20 bases between them. The DNA of the CDR3 is TGTGCCTGGAGTGCCCCATCCCTCGGGATAGGGTATGGCTACACCTTC. Translation: CAWSAPSLGIGYGYTF. The full variable domain, completed using reference TRBV30 and TRBJ1-2, is SQTIHQWPATLVQPVGSPLSLECTVEGTSNPNLYWYRQAAGRGLQLLFYSVGIGQISSEVPQNLSASRPQDRQFILSSKKLLLSDSGFYLCAWSAPSLGIGYGYTFGSGTRLTVV.

This clone has just one count. CDR3 amino acids: CASSSTGNQPQHF. The CDR3 DNA follows: TGTGCCAGCAGCTCGACAGGGAACCAGCCCCAGCATTTT. V is TRBV7-2 and J is TRBJ1-5; 7 bases agree with TRBD1. The CDR3 totals 13 residues. CDR1 and CDR2 from the germline V gene are SGHTA and FQGNSA. V shed 4 bases, J shed 7 bases, and the junction held 4 bases outside the gene matches.

This clone was detected once. The V call is TRBV29-1, the J call TRBJ1-1; 8 positions agree with TRBD1. The length of the CDR3 is 12 residues. Germline V CDR1 and CDR2: SQVTM, ANQGSEA. Trimming at V came to 7 bases and at J to 1 base, leaving 2 bases not matched to a gene. The CDR3 DNA reads TGCAGCGCCGGGACAGGGAACACTGAAGCTTTCTTT. Its protein product is CSAGTGNTEAFF.

The J gene is TRBJ2-7, the V gene TRBV30, with 7 bases aligning to TRBD2. CDR3 length equals 14 residues. Germline CDR1 is GTSNPN and CDR2 is SVGIG (reference sequence). The J segment lost 8 bases and the V segment lost 1 base, leaving 11 bases of the junction unmatched. CDR3 nucleotide sequence: TGTGCCTGGAGTGCAGCGGGGATCTCCGGGAAGCAGTACTTC. It specifies CAWSAAGISGKQYF.

V is TRBV7-2 and J is TRBJ1-5; maybe TRBD1 (5 bases). Germline V lookup: CDR1 SGHTA, CDR2 FQGNSA. The CDR3 runs 14 residues. The ends were cut back, 2 bases at V and 4 bases at J, with 9 bases in the middle. The CDR3 spells CASSLFGANQPQHF. The CDR3 coding sequence is TGTGCCAGCAGCTTATTCGGGGCTAATCAGCCCCAGCATTTT. The variable domain in full, completed from reference TRBV7-2 and TRBJ1-5, reads GAGVSQSPSNKVTEKGKDVELRCDPISGHTALYWYRQSLGQGLEFLIYFQGNSAPDKSGLPSDRFSAERTGGSVSTLTIQRTQQEDSAVYLCASSLFGANQPQHFGDGTRLSIL.